A selection of T cell receptor beta chains follows, all from one sample in a study of blood T cells in healthy people across ages. From the 5' RACE reads, TCRdb called clonotypes with MiXCR, one entry per CDR3 protein. The sample lists almost 800,000 distinct CDR3 sequences; nearly 60% were seen once. Specimen: blood. Receptors were obtained from a man aged 25 to 45 in good health. Both conserved end residues are part of each CDR3. D genes are given only for firm matches. The size of a clone is reported for some rows only, either as once, few or many, or as a class for expanded clones.

CDR3	DNA	size	D	V	J	length
CASSMVLAKNIQYF	TGTGCCAGCAGCATGGTTCTAGCCAAAAACATTCAGTACTTC	.	.	TRBV7-9	TRBJ2-4	14
CASSYSGQLNEKLFF	TGTGCCAGCAGTTACTCGGGACAGCTTAATGAAAAACTGTTTTTT	.	TRBD1	TRBV6-5	TRBJ1-4	15
CASSLALGGGRAFF	TGTGCCAGCAGCTTAGCCCTGGGAGGGGGGAGAGCTTTCTTT	.	.	TRBV7-2	TRBJ1-1	14
CASSLGRGHAYEQYF	TGTGCCAGCAGCTTAGGCAGGGGCCATGCCTACGAGCAGTACTTC	few	.	TRBV7-2	TRBJ2-7	15
CASSPRSGGAGTQYF	TGTGCCAGCAGCCCCCGTTCGGGGGGGGCAGGGACCCAGTACTTC	few	TRBD2	TRBV3-1	TRBJ2-5	15
CASSLWVRDQSFF	TGTGCCAGCAGCTTGTGGGTCCGGGACCAGTCGTTCTTC	.	.	TRBV5-5	TRBJ2-1	13
CASSGTGGVGPNQPQHF	TGCGCCAGCTCCGGGACAGGAGGGGTTGGGCCCAATCAGCCCCAGCATTTT	once	TRBD1	TRBV4-1	TRBJ1-5	17
CSASPLGLAGISYEQYF	TGCAGTGCTTCCCCCTTAGGGCTAGCGGGGATCTCCTACGAGCAGTACTTC	few	TRBD2	TRBV20-1	TRBJ2-7	17
CASSQVRAEITGELFF	TGCGCCAGCAGCCAAGTTCGGGCAGAGATCACCGGGGAGCTGTTTTTT	.	.	TRBV4-3	TRBJ2-2	16
CSAKKQGTDTEAFF	TGCAGTGCGAAAAAACAGGGTACGGACACTGAAGCTTTCTTT	.	.	TRBV20-1	TRBJ1-1	14
CASSSLGQGANIQYF	TGTGCCAGCAGCTCACTGGGACAGGGGGCGAACATTCAGTACTTC	few	TRBD1	TRBV7-2	TRBJ2-4	15
CAISPIVGQGGSEAFF	TGTGCCATCAGTCCAATAGTGGGACAGGGGGGTTCTGAAGCTTTCTTT	.	TRBD1	TRBV10-3	TRBJ1-1	16
CASSSPGGGGGNEQFF	TGTGCCAGCAGTTCCCCCGGCGGGGGAGGAGGCAATGAGCAGTTCTTC	.	TRBD2	TRBV27	TRBJ2-1	16
CASSPGYQETQYF	TGTGCCAGCTCTCCAGGCTACCAAGAGACCCAGTACTTC	many	.	TRBV18	TRBJ2-5	13
CASSFEGGNQPQHF	TGTGCCAGCAGTTTTGAAGGGGGCAATCAGCCCCAGCATTTT	.	.	TRBV12-3/TRBV12-4	TRBJ1-5	14
CASSFIVKETQYF	TGTGCCAGCAGCTTCATAGTCAAAGAGACCCAGTACTTC	.	.	TRBV11-2	TRBJ2-5	13
CASSFLTSGLDEQYF	TGTGCCAGCAGTTTCCTCACTAGCGGCCTGGACGAGCAGTACTTC	.	TRBD2	TRBV27	TRBJ2-7	15
CASSPGDSSTDTQYF	TGTGCCAGCAGCCCCGGGGACTCTAGCACAGATACGCAGTATTTT	many	.	TRBV7-2	TRBJ2-3	15
CASITGTGLHNEQFF	TGTGCCAGCATTACGGGGACAGGTCTCCACAATGAGCAGTTCTTC	once	TRBD1	TRBV2	TRBJ2-1	15
CATQSRVSSYEQYF	TGTGCCACCCAGTCCCGGGTGAGCTCCTACGAGCAGTACTTC	.	.	TRBV28	TRBJ2-7	14
CASSVNINQNTEAFF	TGTGCCAGCAGCGTAAATATCAACCAGAACACTGAAGCTTTCTTT	.	.	TRBV9	TRBJ1-1	15
CASSLVRSFNEQFF	TGTGCCAGCAGCTTAGTTAGGTCCTTCAATGAGCAGTTCTTC	few	.	TRBV7-8	TRBJ2-1	14
CASSLDGLAGGREQYF	TGTGCCAGCAGCTTAGACGGGCTAGCGGGAGGGCGCGAGCAGTACTTC	.	TRBD2	TRBV7-2	TRBJ2-7	16